These 10 T cell receptor beta chains were all obtained from the same sample, sequenced in a study of shared clonotypes between healthy human individuals. Generated by immunoSEQ multiplex PCR, the TCRdb table keeps only in-frame clones and is missing some. The table has almost 750,000 clones, 55% to 75% seen once. Source material: memory CD4+ T cells sorted from blood. Subset: CD45RA-negative fraction. These TCRs come from a young woman in good health.

The chain carries TRBV19 and TRBJ2-6, with unresolved D. Trimming stripped 2 bases from V and 0 bases from J, with 8 bases between. There are 16 residues in the CDR3. Germline V CDR1 and CDR2: LNHDA, SQIVND (reference sequence). The CDR3: CASSIRRASGANVLTF. Written as DNA, the CDR3 is TGTGCCAGTAGTATACGGCGAGCCTCTGGGGCCAACGTCCTGACTTTC.

This sequence joins TRBV19 and TRBJ2-1; 9 nucleotides match TRBD1. Germline V gene data show CDR1 as LNHDA and CDR2 as SQIVND (reference sequence). The CDR3 sequence is 15 residues long. The V segment lost 6 bases and the J segment 5 bases; nucleotides outside the gene matches: 8. The CDR3 spells CASSRLRTGDNEQFF. In nucleotides, the CDR3 is TGTGCCAGTAGCCGGTTACGGACAGGGGACAATGAGCAGTTCTTC.

The chain joins TRBV27 to TRBJ1-5; TRBD1 aligns across 10 bases. V lost 5 bases, J lost 7 bases, and 5 bases stayed unmatched. CDR3 length equals 14 residues. Germline loops: CDR1 MNHEY, CDR2 SMNVEV (reference sequence). CDR3 protein: CASSVTGGGQPQHF. The DNA for the CDR3 is TGTGCCAGCAGTGTGACAGGGGGCGGACAGCCCCAGCATTTT.

The rearrangement uses TRBV28 and TRBJ2-1; D perhaps matches TRBD1 (5 bases). Germline V lookup: CDR1 MDHEN, CDR2 SYDVKM. This CDR3 comprises 13 residues. The ends were cut back, 5 bases at V and 8 bases at J, with 13 bases in the middle. The CDR3 sequence: CASSHAGLDEQFF. CDR3 nucleotide sequence: TGTGCCAGCAGTCATGCAGGGTTGGATGAGCAGTTCTTC.

The rearrangement uses TRBV5-1 and TRBJ2-7; 7 nucleotides align to TRBD2. V lost 5 bases, J lost 0 bases, and 5 bases stayed unmatched. The CDR3 length is 14 residues. The germline gives CDR1 SGHRS, CDR2 YFSETQ. DNA of the CDR3: TGCGCCAGCAGGCTCGGCGGGAGCTCCTACGAGCAGTACTTC. As protein: CASRLGGSSYEQYF. Combining the CDR3 with reference TRBV5-1 and TRBJ2-7 gives the whole variable domain KAGVTQTPRYLIKTRGQQVTLSCSPISGHRSVSWYQQTPGQGLQFLFEYFSETQRNKGNFPGRFSGRQFSNSRSEMNVSTLELGDSALYLCASRLGGSSYEQYFGPGTRLTVT.

This rearrangement joins TRBV2 to TRBJ1-2; D unclear. The CDR3 runs 16 residues. V lost 3 bases and J lost 4, with 18 bases in between. The germline V gene encodes CDR1 SNHLY and CDR2 FYNNEI. In DNA, the CDR3 is TGTGCCAGCAGTGAGTTCTCCCATCCGAGCGCCTATGGCTACACCTTC. Its translation: CASSEFSHPSAYGYTF.

In regard to this clone: This clone may be a read error of a much larger clone one base away. This chain joins TRBV30 and TRBJ2-4; D gene unclear. CDR3 length: 12 amino acids. From germline, CDR1 is GTSNPN and CDR2 SVGIG (reference sequence). V was trimmed by 8 bases and J by 7 bases, leaving 15 bases between them. The CDR3 DNA reads TGTGCCCGGATGGGGAACGGGAACATTCAGTACTTC. This gives the protein CARMGNGNIQYF.

This rearrangement joins TRBV5-5 to TRBJ1-3; D gene ambiguous. CDR3 length: 15 amino acids. Germline CDR1 reads SGHKS; CDR2 reads YYEKEE (reference sequence). V was clipped by 4 bases and J by 8 bases, with 19 bases between them. CDR3 bases: TGTGCCAGCAGCCCACGGACGGGCACCACGGACACCATATATTTT. Residues: CASSPRTGTTDTIYF.

This sequence joins TRBV19 and TRBJ2-2; 12 bases fit TRBD2. CDR3 length: 19 amino acids. The germline V gene has CDR1 LNHDA and CDR2 SQIVND (reference sequence). J lost 7 bases, V lost 6 bases, and 18 bases had no gene match. The CDR3 bases are TGTGCCAGTAGGACCCCGCCGGGACTAGCGGGCCTCACCTTCGGGGAGCTGTTTTTT. This encodes CASRTPPGLAGLTFGELFF.

The rearrangement uses TRBV2 and TRBJ2-5; the D gene is possibly TRBD1 (5 bases). Germline CDR1 is SNHLY and CDR2 is FYNNEI. This CDR3 is 14 amino acids long. Trimming took 2 bases from V and 5 from J, leaving 12 bases between them. For the CDR3, the DNA is TGTGCCAGCAGTGAAAGGACACGGACGGAGACCCAGTACTTC. Amino acid sequence: CASSERTRTETQYF.